One sample yielded the 20 T cell receptor beta chains listed below, sequenced in a study of long-term antiretroviral therapy in people with HIV (dated by TCRdb to 2021 to 2024). Sequencing of the TRB variable region was done with the immunoSEQ hsTCRB v3.0 assay at survey level resolution. TCRdb provides this immuneACCESS table in a form limited to in-frame rearrangements. Some clones are lacking; in checked studies, under half of them reflect an unresolved V gene, and why the rest are absent is not known. Present in this sample are approximately 15,000 clones, roughly 80% of which were seen just once. The biggest ten clones account for roughly 15% of the sample. The sequencing here drew on unsorted PBMCs, taken 2.1 years before starting antiretroviral therapy. The source is a man under 40 with HIV.

The chain recombines TRBV5-1 with TRBJ2-1, with a tentative D call TRBD2 (6 bases). The CDR3 is made up of 16 amino acids. The germline CDR1 and CDR2 sequences are SGHRS and YFSETQ. V lost 2 bases and J lost 1, with 13 bases in between. CDR3 loop: CASSFDAGQSYNEQFF. CDR3 sequence (DNA): TGCGCCAGCAGCTTTGATGCGGGGCAATCCTACAATGAGCAGTTCTTC.

J is TRBJ2-3 and V is TRBV19, with 9 bases lining up with TRBD1. Looked up from germline, CDR1 is LNHDA and CDR2 is SQIVND (reference sequence). V lost 4 bases to trimming and J lost 2 bases; unmatched junction nucleotides: 4. This CDR3 contains 15 residues. The CDR3 region has the DNA TGTGCCAGTAGTACCGGGACAGGGAACACAGATACGCAGTATTTT. Protein: CASSTGTGNTDTQYF. Variable domain in full (rest from reference TRBV19 and TRBJ2-3): DGGITQSPKYLFRKEGQNVTLSCEQNLNHDAMYWYRQDPGQGLRLIYYSQIVNDFQKGDIAEGYSVSREKKESFPLTVTSAQKNPTAFYLCASSTGTGNTDTQYFGPGTRLTVL.

This clone was found once. The chain has TRBV5-1 and TRBJ2-7; 8 bases are shared with TRBD2. V was pared by 4 bases and J by 1 base, with 10 bases of the junction left unmatched. This CDR3 is built from 16 residues. Germline V gene lookup returns CDR1 SGHRS and CDR2 YFSETQ. The CDR3 sequence is CASSPEPGLESYEQYF. The CDR3 coding sequence is TGCGCCAGCAGCCCCGAGCCGGGACTAGAGTCCTACGAGCAGTACTTC.

This clone is medium-sized (0.01 to 0.1%) in the sample. The chain recombines TRBV6-5 with TRBJ2-5; D perhaps matches TRBD1 (7 bases). Trimming took 7 bases from V and 7 from J, leaving 10 bases between them. Per germline, CDR1 MNHEY and CDR2 SVGAGI. CDR3 size: 11 residues. CDR3: CASTQGGTQYF. The CDR3, as DNA: TGTGCCAGCACCCAGGGGGGGACCCAGTACTTC.

The chain carries TRBV6-5 and TRBJ2-5, with D possibly TRBD1 on 6 matching bases. This CDR3 spans 13 amino acids. V was cut by 2 bases and J by 2 bases, with 6 bases left in between. Germline V CDR1 and CDR2: MNHEY, SVGAGI. CDR3 region: CASSYRGQETQYF. CDR3 bases: TGTGCCAGCAGTTACAGGGGGCAAGAGACCCAGTACTTC.

The chain joins TRBV7-9 to TRBJ2-1; D gene unclear. Trimming shortened V by 3 bases and J by 9 bases, and 9 bases separated the two germline ends. The length of the CDR3 is 12 residues. The V gene's germline CDR1 is SEHNR and CDR2 FQNEAQ (reference sequence). CDR3 residues: CASSLEIGEQFF. The CDR3, as DNA: TGTGCCAGCAGCTTGGAAATAGGTGAGCAGTTCTTC.

This rearrangement joins TRBV2 to TRBJ2-1; weak D call: TRBD2 (6 bases). V lost 11 bases, J lost 3 bases, and 11 bases lay in between. There are 12 residues in the CDR3. The germline gives CDR1 SNHLY, CDR2 FYNNEI. CDR3 in amino acids: CARGTLYNEQFF. The CDR3 DNA reads TGTGCCCGCGGGACTCTCTACAATGAGCAGTTCTTC.

The chain joins TRBV5-1 to TRBJ2-3, with 9 nucleotides matching TRBD1. V shed 4 bases, J shed 3 bases, and the junction held 9 bases outside the gene matches. The CDR3 covers 16 residues. The V gene's germline CDR1 is SGHRS and CDR2 YFSETQ. CDR3 sequence (DNA): TGCGCCAGCAGCACTGAACAGGGGGCGGTTACAGATACGCAGTATTTT. Translating it yields CASSTEQGAVTDTQYF.

This clone was picked up a small number of times. The junction and the germline gene differ at one end; a read error may be behind it. The chain uses TRBV7-2 and TRBJ1-2; a possible D gene is TRBD1 (5 bases). The CDR3 is made up of 13 amino acids. Germline-derived CDR1 and CDR2 are SGHTA and FQGNSA. CDR3 in amino acids: CASSLPPGLRFAF. The CDR3 coding sequence is TGTGCCAGCAGCTTACCCCCGGGACTTCGCTTCGCCTTC. The complete variable domain, with remaining parts taken from reference TRBV7-2 and TRBJ1-2, reads GAGVSQSPSNKVTEKGKDVELRCDPISGHTALYWYRQSLGQGLEFLIYFQGNSAPDKSGLPSDRFSAERTGGSVSTLTIQRTQQEDSAVYLCASSLPPGLRFAFGSGTRLTVV.

The V gene is TRBV6-1, the J gene TRBJ2-2, with D tentatively TRBD1 (5 bases). There are 18 residues in the CDR3. The V end was cut by 2 bases, the J end by 0 bases, with 16 bases between. Germline CDR1 and CDR2: MNHNS and SASEGT. The DNA for the CDR3 is TGTGCCAGCAGTGAAAGGTCAGGGTTCGGTGCGAACACCGGGGAGCTGTTTTTT. It is translated as CASSERSGFGANTGELFF.

The V and J genes are TRBV23-1 and TRBJ1-5, with TRBD1 matching over 9 bases. TRBV23-1 is an ORF, with its function uncertain. The CDR3 consists of 13 residues. V trimming: 3 bases; J trimming: 13 bases; junction bases outside the gene matches: 7. Here the CDR3 DNA reads TGCGCCAGCAGTCATTATTGGACAGGGGCGCAGCATTTT. Translated: CASSHYWTGAQHF.

This clone was counted a few times. The chain carries TRBV9 and TRBJ1-2; D unclear. V was clipped by 0 bases and J by 1 base, with 4 bases between them. Per germline, CDR1 SGDLS and CDR2 YYNGEE. The length of the CDR3 is 13 residues. The DNA of the CDR3 is TGTGCCAGCAGCGTAGTAGGTAACTATGGCTACACCTTC. Protein sequence: CASSVVGNYGYTF.

J is TRBJ1-1 and V is TRBV27; D call uncertain. Trimming stripped 0 bases from V and 4 bases from J, with 15 bases between. This CDR3 spans 16 amino acids. CDR1 and CDR2 from the germline V gene are MNHEY and SMNVEV (reference sequence). CDR3 amino acids: CASSLSLKWTATEAFF. In nucleotides, the CDR3 is TGTGCCAGCAGTTTATCGCTGAAATGGACTGCCACTGAAGCTTTCTTT.

The chain carries TRBV5-6 and TRBJ1-2; D possibly corresponds to TRBD1 (5 bases). The V gene's germline CDR1 is SGHDT and CDR2 YYEEEE. The CDR3 runs 15 residues. Trimming took off 0 bases at V and 1 base at J, with 10 bases between the two ends. CDR3 nucleotide sequence: TGTGCCAGCAGCTTGGGCGGGGGAGGTAACTATGGCTACACCTTC. Its protein product is CASSLGGGGNYGYTF.

The V gene is TRBV4-1, the J gene TRBJ2-1; weak D call: TRBD1 (6 bases). Germline V CDR1 and CDR2: MGHRA, YSYEKL. V was trimmed by 1 base and J by 8 bases, leaving 15 bases between them. The CDR3 totals 15 residues. The CDR3 sequence: CASSQVLPQGDEQFF. As DNA, the CDR3 is TGCGCCAGCAGCCAAGTTCTCCCACAGGGAGATGAGCAGTTCTTC.

The rearrangement joins TRBV6-6 to TRBJ2-4; perhaps TRBD1 as D (5 bases). This CDR3 contains 15 residues. Germline CDR1 reads MNHNY; CDR2 reads SVGAGI (reference sequence). V lost 4 bases and J 7 bases, leaving 17 bases between the germline ends. The chain's CDR3 is CASSSRQSRANIQYF. The CDR3 coding sequence is TGTGCCAGCAGTTCTAGACAGAGCCGGGCTAACATTCAGTACTTC.

The V and J genes are TRBV10-1 and TRBJ2-5; TRBD2 might be the D (6 bases). V lost 6 bases, J lost 4 bases, and 12 bases lay in between. Looked up from germline, CDR1 is WNHNN and CDR2 is SYGVQD (reference sequence). The CDR3 covers 13 residues. The chain's CDR3 is CASSGSRGETQYF. Here the CDR3 DNA reads TGCGCCAGCAGCGGGAGTAGAGGAGAGACCCAGTACTTC.

This chain links TRBV5-1 with TRBJ1-2, with 8 bases identical to TRBD1. The CDR3 length is 15 residues. Losses at the gene ends were 6 bases for V and 0 bases for J; bases not matched to a gene: 7. CDR1 is SGHRS, CDR2 YFSETQ, per germline. This CDR3 reads CASTGGQGTNYGYTF. CDR3 DNA sequence: TGCGCCAGCACCGGCGGACAGGGTACTAACTATGGCTACACCTTC.

This clone was seen a single time. V and J are TRBV7-2 and TRBJ1-2, with D possibly TRBD1 on 5 matching bases. The germline gives CDR1 SGHTA, CDR2 FQGNSA. V shed 0 bases and J shed 7 bases, with 15 bases lying between them. CDR3 length: 15 residues. The chain's CDR3 is CASSLARSGTGGYTF. In DNA, the CDR3 is TGTGCCAGCAGCTTAGCGCGGTCCGGGACCGGTGGCTACACCTTC.

This chain links TRBV4-2 with TRBJ2-1; D is possibly TRBD2 (6 bases). Germline-derived CDR1 and CDR2 are LGHNA and YNFKEQ. V gave up 4 bases and J gave up 9 bases, with 10 bases separating them. CDR3 size: 12 residues. DNA for the CDR3: TGTGCCAGCAGCCCACTGGGGGGTGAGCAGTTCTTC. Its protein is CASSPLGGEQFF.